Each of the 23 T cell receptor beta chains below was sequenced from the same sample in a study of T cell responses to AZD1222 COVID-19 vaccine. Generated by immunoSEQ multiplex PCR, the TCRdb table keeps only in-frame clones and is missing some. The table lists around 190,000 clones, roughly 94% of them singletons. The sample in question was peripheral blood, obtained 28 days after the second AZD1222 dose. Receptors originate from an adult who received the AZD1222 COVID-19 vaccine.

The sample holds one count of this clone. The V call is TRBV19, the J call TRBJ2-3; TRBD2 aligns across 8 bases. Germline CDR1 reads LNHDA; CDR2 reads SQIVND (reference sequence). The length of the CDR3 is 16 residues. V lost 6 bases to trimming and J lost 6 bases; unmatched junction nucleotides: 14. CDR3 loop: CASRGASSGSPDTQYF. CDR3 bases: TGTGCCAGTAGGGGTGCCTCGAGCGGGAGCCCGGATACGCAGTATTTT.

The CDR3 bases are TGCAGTGCTAGTGACGTAAACTCTGGAAACACCATATATTTT. It translates to CSASDVNSGNTIYF. The chain joins TRBV20-1 to TRBJ1-3; D unresolved. The CDR3 runs to 14 residues. V lost 3 bases and J lost 0, with 9 bases in between. Germline-derived CDR1 and CDR2 are DFQATT and SNEGSKA (reference sequence).

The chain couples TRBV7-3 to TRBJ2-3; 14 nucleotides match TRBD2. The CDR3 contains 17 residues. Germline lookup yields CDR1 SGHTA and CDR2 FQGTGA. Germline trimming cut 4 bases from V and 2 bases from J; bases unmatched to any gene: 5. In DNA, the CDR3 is TGTGCCAGCAGCTCGGGACTAGCGGGGGCGTTCACAGATACGCAGTATTTT. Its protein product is CASSSGLAGAFTDTQYF.

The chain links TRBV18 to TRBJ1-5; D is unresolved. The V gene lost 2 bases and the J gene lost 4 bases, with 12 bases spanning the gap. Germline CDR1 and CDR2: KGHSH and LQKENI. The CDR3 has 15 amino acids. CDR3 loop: CASSPSGGGNQPQHF. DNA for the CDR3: TGTGCCAGCTCACCATCCGGAGGTGGGAATCAGCCCCAGCATTTT.

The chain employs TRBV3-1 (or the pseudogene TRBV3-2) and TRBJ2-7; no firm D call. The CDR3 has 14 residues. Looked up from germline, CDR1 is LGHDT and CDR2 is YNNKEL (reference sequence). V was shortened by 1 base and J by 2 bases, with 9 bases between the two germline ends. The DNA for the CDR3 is TGTGCCAGCAGCCAAGCCGGCACCACCTACGAGCAGTACTTC. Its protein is CASSQAGTTYEQYF.

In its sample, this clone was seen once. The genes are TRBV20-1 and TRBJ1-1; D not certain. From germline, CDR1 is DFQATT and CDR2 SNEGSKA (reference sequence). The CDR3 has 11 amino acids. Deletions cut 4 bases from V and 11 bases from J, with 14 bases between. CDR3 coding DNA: TGCAGTGCTACCCCAGGTTTAGGTGCTTTCTTT. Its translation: CSATPGLGAFF.

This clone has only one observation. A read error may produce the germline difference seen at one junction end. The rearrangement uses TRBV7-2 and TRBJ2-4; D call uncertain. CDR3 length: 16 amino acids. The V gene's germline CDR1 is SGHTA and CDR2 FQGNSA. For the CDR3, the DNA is TGTGCCAGCACCTTAGATCCGGGTTTAGCCAAAAACATTCAGTACTTC. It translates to CASTLDPGLAKNIQYF.

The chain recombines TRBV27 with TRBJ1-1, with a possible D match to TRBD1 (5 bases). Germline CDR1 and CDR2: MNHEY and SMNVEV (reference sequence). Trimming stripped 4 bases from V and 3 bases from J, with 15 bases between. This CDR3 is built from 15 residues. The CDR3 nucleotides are TGTGCCAGCAGTTCCACGGGGGGTCGATACACTGAAGCTTTCTTT. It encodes CASSSTGGRYTEAFF.

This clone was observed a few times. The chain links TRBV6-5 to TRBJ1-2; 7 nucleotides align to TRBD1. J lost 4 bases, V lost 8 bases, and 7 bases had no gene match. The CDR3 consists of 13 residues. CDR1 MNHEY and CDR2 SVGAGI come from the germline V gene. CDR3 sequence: CASQGDRGYGYTF. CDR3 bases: TGTGCCAGCCAGGGGGATCGAGGCTATGGCTACACCTTC.

The CDR3 region is CASTAQGGGNTIYF. As DNA, the CDR3 is TGTGCCAGTACCGCGCAGGGAGGCGGAAACACCATATATTTT. The chain links TRBV19 to TRBJ1-3; D is perhaps TRBD1 (5 bases). The CDR3 covers 14 residues. In germline, CDR1 is LNHDA, CDR2 SQIVND (reference sequence). Trimming pared 7 bases from V and 4 bases from J, leaving 14 bases between.

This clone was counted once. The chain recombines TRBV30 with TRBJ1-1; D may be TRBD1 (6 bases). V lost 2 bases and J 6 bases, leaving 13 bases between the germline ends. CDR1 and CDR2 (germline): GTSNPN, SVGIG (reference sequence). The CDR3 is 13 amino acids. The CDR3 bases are TGTGCCTGGAGTCAGGGGCAGGTTTCTGAAGCTTTCTTT. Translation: CAWSQGQVSEAFF.

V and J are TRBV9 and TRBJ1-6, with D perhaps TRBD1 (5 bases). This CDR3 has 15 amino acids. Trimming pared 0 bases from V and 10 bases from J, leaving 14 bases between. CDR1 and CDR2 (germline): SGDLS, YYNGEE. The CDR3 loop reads CASSVGGREGSPLHF. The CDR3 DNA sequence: TGTGCCAGCAGCGTAGGAGGCAGGGAGGGGTCACCCCTCCACTTT. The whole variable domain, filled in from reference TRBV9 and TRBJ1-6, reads DSGVTQTPKHLITATGQRVTLRCSPRSGDLSVYWYQQSLDQGLQFLIQYYNGEERAKGNILERFSAQQFPDLHSELNLSSLELGDSALYFCASSVGGREGSPLHFGNGTRLTVT.

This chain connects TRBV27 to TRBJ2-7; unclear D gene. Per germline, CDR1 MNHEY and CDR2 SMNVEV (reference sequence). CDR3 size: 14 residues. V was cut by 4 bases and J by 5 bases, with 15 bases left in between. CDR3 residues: CASSSPPEVDEQYF. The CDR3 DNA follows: TGTGCCAGCAGTTCCCCCCCAGAGGTGGACGAGCAGTACTTC.

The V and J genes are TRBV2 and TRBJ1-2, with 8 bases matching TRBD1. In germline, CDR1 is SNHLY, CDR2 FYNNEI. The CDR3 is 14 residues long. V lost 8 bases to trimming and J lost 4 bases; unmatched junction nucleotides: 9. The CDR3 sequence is CASRVGQAVYGYTF. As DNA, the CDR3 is TGTGCCAGCCGGGTGGGACAGGCTGTCTATGGCTACACCTTC.

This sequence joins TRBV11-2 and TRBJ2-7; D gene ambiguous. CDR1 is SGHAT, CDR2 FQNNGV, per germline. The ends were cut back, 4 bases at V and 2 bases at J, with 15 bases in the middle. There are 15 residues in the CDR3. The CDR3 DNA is TGTGCCAGCAGCTCTCCCACGGCAGATACCTACGAGCAGTACTTC. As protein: CASSSPTADTYEQYF.

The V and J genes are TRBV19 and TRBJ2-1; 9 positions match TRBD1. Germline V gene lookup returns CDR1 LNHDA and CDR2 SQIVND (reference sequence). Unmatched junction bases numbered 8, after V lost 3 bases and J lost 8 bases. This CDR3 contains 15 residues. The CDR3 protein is CASSISGQGVDEQFF. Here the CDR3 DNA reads TGTGCCAGTAGTATTTCGGGACAGGGTGTGGATGAGCAGTTCTTC.

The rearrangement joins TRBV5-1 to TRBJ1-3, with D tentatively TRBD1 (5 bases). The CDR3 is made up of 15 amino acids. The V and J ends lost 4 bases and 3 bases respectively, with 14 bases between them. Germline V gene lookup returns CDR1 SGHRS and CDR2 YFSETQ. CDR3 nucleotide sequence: TGCGCCAGCAGCCAGGGAGGCGCCGGTGGAAACACCATATATTTT. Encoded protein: CASSQGGAGGNTIYF.

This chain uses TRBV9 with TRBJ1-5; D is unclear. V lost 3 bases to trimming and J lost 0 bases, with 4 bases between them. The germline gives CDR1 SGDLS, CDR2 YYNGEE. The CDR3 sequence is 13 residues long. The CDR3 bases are TGTGCCAGCAGCGATGATAGCAATCAGCCCCAGCATTTT. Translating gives CASSDDSNQPQHF.

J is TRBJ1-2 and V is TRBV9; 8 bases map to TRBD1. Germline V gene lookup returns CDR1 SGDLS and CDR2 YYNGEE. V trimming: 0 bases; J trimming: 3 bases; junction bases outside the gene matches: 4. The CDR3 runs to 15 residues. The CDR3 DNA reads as TGTGCCAGCAGCGTAGGGACAGGGTGGGACTATGGCTACACCTTC. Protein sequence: CASSVGTGWDYGYTF.

This chain's CDR3 is CASSRSGTGDTQYF. The CDR3 DNA reads as TGTGCCAGCAGTCGGTCAGGGACAGGAGATACGCAGTATTTT. The rearrangement uses TRBV28 and TRBJ2-3, with 8 bases fitting TRBD1. The CDR3 loop spans 14 amino acids. Germline loops: CDR1 MDHEN, CDR2 SYDVKM. V dropped 5 bases and J dropped 5; count of bases not matched to a gene: 6.

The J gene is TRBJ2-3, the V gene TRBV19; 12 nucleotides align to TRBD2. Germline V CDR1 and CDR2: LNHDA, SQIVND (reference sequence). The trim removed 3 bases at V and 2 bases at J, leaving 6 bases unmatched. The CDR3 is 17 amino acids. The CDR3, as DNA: TGTGCCAGTAGTATTTTGACTAGCGGGAGTCTCACAGATACGCAGTATTTT. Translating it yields CASSILTSGSLTDTQYF.

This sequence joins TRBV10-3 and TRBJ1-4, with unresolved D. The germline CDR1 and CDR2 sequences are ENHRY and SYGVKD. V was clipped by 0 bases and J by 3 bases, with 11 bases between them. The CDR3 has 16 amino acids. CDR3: CAISESMAGANEKLFF. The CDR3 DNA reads TGTGCCATCAGTGAGTCGATGGCCGGGGCTAATGAAAAACTGTTTTTT.

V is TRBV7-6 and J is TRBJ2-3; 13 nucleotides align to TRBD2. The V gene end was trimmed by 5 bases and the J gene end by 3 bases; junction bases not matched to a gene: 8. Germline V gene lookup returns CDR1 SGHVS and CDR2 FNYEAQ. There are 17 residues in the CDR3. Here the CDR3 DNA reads TGTGCCAGCAGCCGGTATGGACTAGCGGGAGCGACAGATACGCAGTATTTT. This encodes CASSRYGLAGATDTQYF. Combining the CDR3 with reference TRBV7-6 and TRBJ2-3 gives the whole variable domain GAGVSQSPRYKVTKRGQDVALRCDPISGHVSLYWYRQALGQGPEFLTYFNYEAQQDKSGLPNDRFSAERPEGSISTLTIQRTEQRDSAMYRCASSRYGLAGATDTQYFGPGTRLTVL.